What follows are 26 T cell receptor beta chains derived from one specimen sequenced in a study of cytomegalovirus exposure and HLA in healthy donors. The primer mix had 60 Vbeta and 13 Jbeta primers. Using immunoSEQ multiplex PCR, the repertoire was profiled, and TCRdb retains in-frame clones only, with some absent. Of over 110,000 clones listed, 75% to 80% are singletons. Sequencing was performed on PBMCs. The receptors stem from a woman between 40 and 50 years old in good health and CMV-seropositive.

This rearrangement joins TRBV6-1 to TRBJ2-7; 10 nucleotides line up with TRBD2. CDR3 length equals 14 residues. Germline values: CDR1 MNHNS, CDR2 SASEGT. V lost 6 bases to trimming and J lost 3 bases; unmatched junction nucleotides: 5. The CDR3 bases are TGTGCCAGCAGGACTAGCGGGCTTAACTACGAGCAGTACTTC. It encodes CASRTSGLNYEQYF.

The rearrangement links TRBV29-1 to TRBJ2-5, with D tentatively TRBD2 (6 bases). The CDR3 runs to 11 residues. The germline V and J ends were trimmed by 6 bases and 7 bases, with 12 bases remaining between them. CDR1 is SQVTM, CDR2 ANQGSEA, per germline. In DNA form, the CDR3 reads TGCAGCGTCCTCATCGGGAGGACCCAGTACTTC. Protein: CSVLIGRTQYF.

CDR3 bases: TGTGCCAGCAGCCCGGTTAGCGGGAGGGCTATCTACGAGCAGTACTTC. Translation gives CASSPVSGRAIYEQYF. The rearrangement links TRBV14 to TRBJ2-7; 11 nucleotides align to TRBD2. The CDR3 spans 16 residues. With V trimmed by 4 bases and J by 3 bases, 8 bases remained unmatched. Per germline, CDR1 SGHDN and CDR2 FVKESK.

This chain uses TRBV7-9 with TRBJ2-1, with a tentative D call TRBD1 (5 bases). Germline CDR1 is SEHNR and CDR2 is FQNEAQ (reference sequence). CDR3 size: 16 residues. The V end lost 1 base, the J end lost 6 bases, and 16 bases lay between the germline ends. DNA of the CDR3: TGTGCCAGCAGCTTAGTTGGCAGGGTTCGGGCCAATGAGCAGTTCTTC. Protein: CASSLVGRVRANEQFF.

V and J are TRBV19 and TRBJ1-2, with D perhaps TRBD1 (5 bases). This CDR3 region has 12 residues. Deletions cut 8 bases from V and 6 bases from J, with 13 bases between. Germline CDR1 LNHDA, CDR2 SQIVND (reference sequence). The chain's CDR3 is CASYLGGNGYTF. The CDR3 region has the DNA TGTGCCAGTTACCTTGGGGGGAATGGCTACACCTTC.

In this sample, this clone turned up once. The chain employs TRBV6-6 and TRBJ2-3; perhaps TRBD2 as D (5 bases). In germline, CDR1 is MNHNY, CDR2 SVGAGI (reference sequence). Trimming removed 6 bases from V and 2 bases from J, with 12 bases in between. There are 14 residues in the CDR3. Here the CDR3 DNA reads TGTGCCAGCAGCCCAGCGGTTATCACAGATACGCAGTATTTT. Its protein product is CASSPAVITDTQYF.

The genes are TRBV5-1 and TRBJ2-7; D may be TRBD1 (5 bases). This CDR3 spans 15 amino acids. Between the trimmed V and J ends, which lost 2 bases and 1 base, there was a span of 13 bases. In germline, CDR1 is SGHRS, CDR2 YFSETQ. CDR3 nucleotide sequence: TGCGCCAGCAGCTTTACGACAGACCGATCCTACGAGCAGTACTTC. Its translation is CASSFTTDRSYEQYF. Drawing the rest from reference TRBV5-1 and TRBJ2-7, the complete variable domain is KAGVTQTPRYLIKTRGQQVTLSCSPISGHRSVSWYQQTPGQGLQFLFEYFSETQRNKGNFPGRFSGRQFSNSRSEMNVSTLELGDSALYLCASSFTTDRSYEQYFGPGTRLTVT.

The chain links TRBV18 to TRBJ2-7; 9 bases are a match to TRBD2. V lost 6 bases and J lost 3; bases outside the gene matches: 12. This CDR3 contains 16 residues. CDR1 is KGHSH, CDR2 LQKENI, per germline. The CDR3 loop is CASSPAGGQRYYEQYF. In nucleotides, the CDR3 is TGTGCCAGCTCCCCAGCGGGGGGACAGCGGTACTACGAGCAGTACTTC. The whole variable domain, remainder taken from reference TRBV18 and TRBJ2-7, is NAGVMQNPRHLVRRRGQEARLRCSPMKGHSHVYWYRQLPEEGLKFMVYLQKENIIDESGMPKERFSAEFPKEGPSILRIQQVVRGDSAAYFCASSPAGGQRYYEQYFGPGTRLTVT.

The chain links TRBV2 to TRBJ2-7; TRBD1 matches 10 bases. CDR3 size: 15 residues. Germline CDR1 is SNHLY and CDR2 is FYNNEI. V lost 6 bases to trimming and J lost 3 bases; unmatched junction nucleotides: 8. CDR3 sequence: CASRAGTGDYYEQYF. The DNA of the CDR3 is TGTGCCAGCAGGGCCGGGACAGGGGATTACTACGAGCAGTACTTC.

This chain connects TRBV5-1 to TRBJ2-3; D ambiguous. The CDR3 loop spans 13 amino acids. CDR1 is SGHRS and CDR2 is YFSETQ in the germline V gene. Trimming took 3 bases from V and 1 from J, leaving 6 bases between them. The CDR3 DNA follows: TGCGCCAGCAGCTCCCGGGGCACAGATACGCAGTATTTT. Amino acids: CASSSRGTDTQYF.

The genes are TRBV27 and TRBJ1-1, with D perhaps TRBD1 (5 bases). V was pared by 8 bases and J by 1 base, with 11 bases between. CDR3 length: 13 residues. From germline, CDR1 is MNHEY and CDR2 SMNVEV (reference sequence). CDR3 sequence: CASAGAENTEAFF. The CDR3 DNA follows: TGTGCCAGCGCTGGGGCAGAGAACACTGAAGCTTTCTTT.

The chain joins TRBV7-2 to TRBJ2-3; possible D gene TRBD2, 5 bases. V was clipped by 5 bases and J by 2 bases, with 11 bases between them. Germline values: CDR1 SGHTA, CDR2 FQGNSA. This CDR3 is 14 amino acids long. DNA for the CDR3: TGTGCCAGCAGCATCGGACTCCTCACAGATACGCAGTATTTT. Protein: CASSIGLLTDTQYF.

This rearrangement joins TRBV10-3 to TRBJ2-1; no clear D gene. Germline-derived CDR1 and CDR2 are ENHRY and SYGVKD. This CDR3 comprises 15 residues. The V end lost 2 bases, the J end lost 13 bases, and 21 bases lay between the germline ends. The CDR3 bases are TGTGCCATCAGTGAGCGGGTGGCCCCGCTGATTCAACAGTTCTTC. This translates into CAISERVAPLIQQFF.

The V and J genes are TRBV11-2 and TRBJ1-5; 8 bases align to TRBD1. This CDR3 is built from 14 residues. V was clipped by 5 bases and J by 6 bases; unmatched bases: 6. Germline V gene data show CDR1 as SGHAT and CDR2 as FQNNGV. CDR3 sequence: CASSPGTGIQPQHF. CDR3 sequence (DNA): TGTGCCAGCAGCCCGGGGACAGGCATTCAGCCCCAGCATTTT.

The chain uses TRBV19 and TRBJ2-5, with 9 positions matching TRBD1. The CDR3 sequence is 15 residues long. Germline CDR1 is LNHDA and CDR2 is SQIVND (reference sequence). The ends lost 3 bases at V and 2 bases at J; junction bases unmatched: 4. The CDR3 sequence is CASSIGQGHQETQYF. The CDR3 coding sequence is TGTGCCAGTAGTATCGGACAGGGGCATCAAGAGACCCAGTACTTC. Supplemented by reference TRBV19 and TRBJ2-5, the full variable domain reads DGGITQSPKYLFRKEGQNVTLSCEQNLNHDAMYWYRQDPGQGLRLIYYSQIVNDFQKGDIAEGYSVSREKKESFPLTVTSAQKNPTAFYLCASSIGQGHQETQYFGPGTRLLVL.

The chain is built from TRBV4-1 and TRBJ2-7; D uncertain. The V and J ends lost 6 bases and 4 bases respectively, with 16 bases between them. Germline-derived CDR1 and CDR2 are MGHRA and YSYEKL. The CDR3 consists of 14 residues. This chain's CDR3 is CASSRLTTTYEQYF. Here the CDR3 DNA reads TGCGCCAGCAGTCGACTTACAACTACTTACGAGCAGTACTTC.

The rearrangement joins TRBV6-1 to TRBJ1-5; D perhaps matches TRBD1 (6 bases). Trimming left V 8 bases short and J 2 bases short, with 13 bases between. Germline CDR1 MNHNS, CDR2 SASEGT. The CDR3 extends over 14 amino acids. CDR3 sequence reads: CASEQGSGNQPQHF. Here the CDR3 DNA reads TGTGCCAGCGAACAGGGCAGTGGCAATCAGCCCCAGCATTTT.

This chain's CDR3 is CASSESQGGETQYF. In DNA, the CDR3 is TGTGCCAGCAGTGAAAGCCAGGGGGGCGAGACCCAGTACTTC. The rearrangement uses TRBV2 and TRBJ2-5; a possible D gene is TRBD1 (7 bases). Trimming took 2 bases from V and 5 from J, leaving 12 bases between them. Germline V gene lookup returns CDR1 SNHLY and CDR2 FYNNEI. This CDR3 is 14 amino acids long.

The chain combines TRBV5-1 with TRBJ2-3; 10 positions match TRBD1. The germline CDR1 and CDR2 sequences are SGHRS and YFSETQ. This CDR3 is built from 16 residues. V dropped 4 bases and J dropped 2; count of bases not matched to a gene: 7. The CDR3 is CASSLRGQGPTDTQYF. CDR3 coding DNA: TGCGCCAGCAGCCTCCGGGGACAGGGGCCCACAGATACGCAGTATTTT. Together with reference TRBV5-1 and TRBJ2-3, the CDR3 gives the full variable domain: KAGVTQTPRYLIKTRGQQVTLSCSPISGHRSVSWYQQTPGQGLQFLFEYFSETQRNKGNFPGRFSGRQFSNSRSEMNVSTLELGDSALYLCASSLRGQGPTDTQYFGPGTRLTVL.

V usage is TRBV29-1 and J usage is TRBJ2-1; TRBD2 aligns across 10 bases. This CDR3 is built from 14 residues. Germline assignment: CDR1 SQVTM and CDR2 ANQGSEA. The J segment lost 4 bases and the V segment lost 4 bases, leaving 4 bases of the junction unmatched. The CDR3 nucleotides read TGCAGCGTTGCCTGGACTAGCGGATACAATGAGCAGTTCTTC. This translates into CSVAWTSGYNEQFF.

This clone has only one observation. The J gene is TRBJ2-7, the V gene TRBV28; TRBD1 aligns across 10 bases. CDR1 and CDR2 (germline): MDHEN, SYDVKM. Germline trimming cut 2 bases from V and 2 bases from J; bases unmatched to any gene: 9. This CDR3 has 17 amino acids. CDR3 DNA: TGTGCCAGCAGTTTACTCCCGGGGACAGGGGCTCCCTACGAGCAGTACTTC. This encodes CASSLLPGTGAPYEQYF. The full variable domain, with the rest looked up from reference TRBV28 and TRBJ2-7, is DVKVTQSSRYLVKRTGEKVFLECVQDMDHENMFWYRQDPGLGLRLIYFSYDVKMKEKGDIPEGYSVSREKKERFSLILESASTNQTSMYLCASSLLPGTGAPYEQYFGPGTRLTVT.

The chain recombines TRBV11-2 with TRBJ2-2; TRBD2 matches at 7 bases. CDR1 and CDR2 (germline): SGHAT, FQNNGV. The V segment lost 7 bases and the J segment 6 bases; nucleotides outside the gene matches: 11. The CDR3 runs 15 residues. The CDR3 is CASTPGGGRSGELFF. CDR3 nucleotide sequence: TGTGCCAGCACCCCGGGGGGAGGGCGGTCCGGGGAGCTGTTTTTT.

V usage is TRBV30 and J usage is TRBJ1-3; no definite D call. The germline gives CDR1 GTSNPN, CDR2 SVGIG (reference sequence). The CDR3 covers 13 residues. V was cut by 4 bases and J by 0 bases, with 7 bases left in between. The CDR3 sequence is CAWNTNSGNTIYF. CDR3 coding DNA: TGTGCCTGGAATACAAACTCTGGAAACACCATATATTTT.

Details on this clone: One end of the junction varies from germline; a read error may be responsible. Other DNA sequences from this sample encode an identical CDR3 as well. CDR3 DNA: TGCGCCAGCAGTCCGATATCGGACAGGTTCTCTGGAAACACCATATATTTT. It is translated as CASSPISDRFSGNTIYF. V usage is TRBV28 and J usage is TRBJ1-3; 7 nucleotides line up with TRBD1. Germline V CDR1 and CDR2: MDHEN, SYDVKM. The CDR3 runs to 17 residues.

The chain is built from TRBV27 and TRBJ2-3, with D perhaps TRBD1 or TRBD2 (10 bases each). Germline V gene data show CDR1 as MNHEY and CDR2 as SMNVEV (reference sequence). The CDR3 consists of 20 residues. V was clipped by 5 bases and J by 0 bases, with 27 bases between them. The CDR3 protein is CASSNDRGQGLASSTDTQYF. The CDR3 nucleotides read TGTGCCAGCAGTAACGACAGGGGGCAGGGACTAGCGTCTAGCACAGATACGCAGTATTTT.

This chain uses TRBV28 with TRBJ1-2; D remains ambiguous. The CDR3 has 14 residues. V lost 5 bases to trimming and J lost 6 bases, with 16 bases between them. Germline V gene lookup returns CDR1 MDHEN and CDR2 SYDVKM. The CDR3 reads CASSPVAGKDGYTF. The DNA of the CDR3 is TGTGCCAGCAGTCCCGTTGCGGGGAAGGATGGCTACACCTTC.